A selection of T cell receptor beta chains follows, all from one sample in a study of cytomegalovirus exposure and HLA in healthy donors. This table comes from immunoSEQ multiplex PCR, and its TCRdb copy is limited to in-frame clones, with some not included. The table lists 200,000 to 300,000 clones, 82% of them singletons. The material sequenced was PBMCs. The receptors were gathered from a woman aged 40 to 55 in good health and CMV-seropositive. Both conserved end residues are part of each CDR3. The D gene is left open where the match is weak. The listing skips clone size in some rows; elsewhere it reads once, few, many or a size class.

j_call | d_call | v_call | clone_size | cdr3_aa | cdr3_nt
TRBJ2-3 | NA | TRBV15 | NA | CATSRGRQLTDTQYF | TGTGCCACCAGCAGAGGAAGACAGCTCACAGATACGCAGTATTTT
TRBJ2-7 | NA | TRBV7-2 | NA | CASSLVGDSYEQYF | TGTGCCAGCAGCTTAGTCGGGGACTCCTACGAGCAGTACTTC
TRBJ1-1 | NA | TRBV7-8 | NA | CASSLDSGQTEAFF | TGTGCCAGCAGCTTAGACTCAGGGCAAACCGAAGCTTTCTTT
TRBJ2-7 | TRBD1 | TRBV30 | NA | CAWNGDRGHYEQYF | TGTGCCTGGAATGGGGACAGGGGGCACTACGAGCAGTACTTC
TRBJ2-1 | NA | TRBV11-3 | NA | CASSLDGDSYNEQFF | TGTGCCAGCAGCTTAGACGGGGATTCCTACAATGAGCAGTTCTTC
TRBJ2-7 | TRBD2 | TRBV9 | NA | CASSKSGNGVYEQYF | TGTGCCAGCAGCAAAAGCGGGAATGGGGTCTACGAGCAGTACTTC
TRBJ2-7 | NA | TRBV11-2 | few | CASSHYEQYF | TGTGCCAGCAGCCATTACGAGCAGTACTTC
TRBJ1-6 | NA | TRBV30 | NA | CAWLSSYNSPLHF | TGTGCCTGGCTCAGCTCCTATAATTCACCCCTCCACTTT
TRBJ2-7 | NA | TRBV6-6 | NA | CASSTGPTGLEQYF | TGTGCCAGCAGTACCGGACCAACAGGGCTCGAGCAGTACTTC
TRBJ1-1 | TRBD1 | TRBV15 | NA | CATSVRGETEAFF | TGTGCCACCAGCGTCAGGGGGGAGACTGAAGCTTTCTTT
TRBJ1-1 | TRBD1 | TRBV5-4 | few | CASSFGQGAAEAFF | TGTGCCAGCAGCTTCGGACAGGGGGCGGCTGAAGCTTTCTTT
TRBJ1-1 | NA | TRBV6-5 | once | CASSWGQNTEAFF | TGTGCCAGCAGTTGGGGACAGAACACTGAAGCTTTCTTT
TRBJ1-1 | NA | TRBV30 | NA | CAWSVSVTRNTEAFF | TGTGCCTGGAGTGTGTCGGTCACCCGGAACACTGAAGCTTTCTTT
TRBJ2-1 | TRBD2 | TRBV10-3 | few | CASGRPYNEQFF | TGTGCCAGCGGGAGACCCTACAATGAGCAGTTCTTC
TRBJ2-3 | NA | TRBV7-3 | NA | CASSLTASSDTQYF | TGTGCCAGCAGCTTAACGGCAAGTTCAGATACGCAGTATTTT
TRBJ1-3 | NA | TRBV6-5 | NA | CASSYSQPGSGNTIYF | TGTGCCAGCAGTTACTCTCAACCGGGCTCTGGAAACACCATATATTTT
TRBJ2-1 | TRBD2 | TRBV7-8 | NA | CASRAGGPYNEQFF | TGTGCCAGCAGGGCGGGGGGGCCCTACAATGAGCAGTTCTTC
TRBJ2-7 | NA | TRBV7-9 | NA | CSSSFSTGWYEQYF | TGTTCCAGCAGCTTTAGTACAGGTTGGTACGAGCAGTACTTC
TRBJ2-4 | TRBD1 | TRBV7-8 | NA | CASSLVGGRENIQYF | TGTGCCAGCAGCTTAGTAGGGGGCAGGGAAAACATTCAGTACTTC
TRBJ2-6 | NA | TRBV7-9 | few | CASSFLSGANVLTF | TGTGCCAGCAGCTTCCTCTCTGGGGCCAACGTCCTGACTTTC
TRBJ1-1 | NA | TRBV28 | NA | CASRPTGGMNTEAFF | TGTGCCAGCAGGCCCACCGGGGGAATGAACACTGAAGCTTTCTTT
TRBJ1-5 | NA | TRBV10-1 | NA | CASSRRTVPLSNQPQHF | TGCGCCAGCTCCCGAAGAACAGTCCCCCTTAGCAATCAGCCCCAGCATTTT
TRBJ2-7 | TRBD1 | TRBV5-4 | NA | CAGRQGMGSYEQYF | TGTGCCGGTCGACAGGGGATGGGCTCCTACGAGCAGTACTTC
TRBJ2-3 | NA | TRBV11-3 | NA | CASSLQGSDTQYF | TGTGCCAGCAGCTTACAGGGCTCAGATACGCAGTATTTT
TRBJ2-6 | TRBD2 | TRBV4-2 | NA | CASSQDGLAAGANVLTF | TGTGCCAGCAGCCAAGATGGACTAGCGGCAGGGGCCAACGTCCTGACTTTC
TRBJ2-1 | TRBD1 | TRBV6-5 | NA | CASSWDRYNEQFF | TGTGCCAGCAGTTGGGACAGATACAATGAGCAGTTCTTC
TRBJ1-2 | NA | TRBV19 | NA | CASSIGGYTF | TGTGCCAGTAGTATCGGTGGCTACACCTTC
TRBJ2-1 | NA | TRBV27 | NA | CASSLFIQSHEQFF | TGTGCCAGCAGTTTATTTATCCAGTCGCATGAGCAGTTCTTC
TRBJ1-1 | TRBD1 | TRBV27 | NA | CASAYQGGTEAFF | TGTGCCAGCGCATATCAGGGGGGCACTGAAGCTTTCTTT
TRBJ1-6 | TRBD1 | TRBV7-2 | NA | CASSSGQGNSPLHF | TGTGCCAGCAGCTCAGGACAGGGTAATTCACCCCTCCACTTT
TRBJ1-1 | NA | TRBV28 | few | CASITPSSNTEAFF | TGTGCCAGCATCACGCCCAGTTCGAACACTGAAGCTTTCTTT
TRBJ2-5 | TRBD2 | TRBV5-1 | NA | CASSLGLAGGRETQYF | TGCGCCAGCAGCTTAGGACTAGCGGGGGGTCGAGAGACCCAGTACTTC
TRBJ2-7 | NA | TRBV5-4 | NA | CASSPDRNSYEQYF | TGTGCCAGCAGTCCCGACAGGAACTCCTACGAGCAGTACTTC
TRBJ2-2 | TRBD2 | TRBV7-7 | NA | CASSLGPSGRKTGELFF | TGTGCTAGCAGCTTGGGCCCTAGCGGGAGAAAAACCGGGGAGCTGTTTTTT
TRBJ1-4 | NA | TRBV1 | few | CTSSRTGVGEKLFF | TGCACCAGCAGCCGAACAGGGGTAGGCGAAAAACTGTTTTTT
TRBJ2-3 | NA | TRBV7-8 | NA | CASSLALRGPGGTDTQYF | TGTGCCAGCAGCTTAGCTCTGAGAGGGCCGGGGGGCACAGATACGCAGTATTTT
TRBJ1-5 | TRBD1 | TRBV2 | NA | CASRATGANQPQHF | TGTGCCAGCAGGGCGACAGGGGCAAATCAGCCCCAGCATTTT
TRBJ1-1 | NA | TRBV18 | NA | CASSPLAGENTEAFF | TGTGCCAGCTCACCACTGGCGGGGGAGAACACTGAAGCTTTCTTT
TRBJ1-2 | NA | TRBV18 | once | CASSLQSTPDYGYTF | TGTGCCAGCTCATTACAGAGTACCCCTGACTATGGCTACACCTTC
TRBJ2-3 | NA | TRBV6-4 | NA | CASSGDRRDTQYF | TGTGCCAGCAGTGGCGACAGGAGGGATACGCAGTATTTT
TRBJ1-6 | NA | TRBV2 | NA | CASSDPDRNSPLHF | TGTGCCAGCAGTGACCCCGACAGGAATTCACCCCTCCACTTT
TRBJ1-3 | NA | TRBV25-1 | NA | CASSENQGSGNTIYF | TGTGCCAGCAGTGAAAACCAGGGCAGCGGAAACACCATATATTTT
TRBJ1-1 | NA | TRBV7-9 | NA | CASSPEGNTEAFF | TGTGCCAGCAGCCCAGAGGGGAACACTGAAGCTTTCTTT
TRBJ1-2 | NA | TRBV6-6 | NA | CASSQSDTNYGYTF | TGTGCCAGCAGCCAGTCGGACACGAACTATGGCTACACCTTC
TRBJ1-5 | TRBD1 | TRBV2 | once | CASSVDRASQPQHF | TGTGCCAGCAGCGTCGACAGGGCGAGTCAGCCCCAGCATTTT
TRBJ1-2 | NA | TRBV29-1 | once | CSVEDRGSTTYGYTF | TGCAGCGTTGAAGATCGAGGTTCCACGACCTATGGCTACACCTTC
TRBJ1-1 | NA | TRBV19 | few | CASGTGSSTEAFF | TGTGCCAGTGGTACGGGATCGTCGACTGAAGCTTTCTTT
TRBJ1-1 | NA | TRBV6-5 | NA | CASSRDRGTEAFF | TGTGCCAGCAGCCGCGACCGGGGCACTGAAGCTTTCTTT
TRBJ2-5 | NA | TRBV11-1 | NA | CASSPGLPPETQYF | TGTGCCAGCAGCCCGGGTCTTCCACCAGAGACCCAGTACTTC
TRBJ2-7 | TRBD2 | TRBV9 | NA | CASSVTSGTYEQYF | TGTGCCAGCAGCGTGACTAGCGGGACCTACGAGCAGTACTTC
TRBJ2-7 | NA | TRBV7-8 | NA | CASSPISWSSYEQYF | TGTGCCAGCAGCCCCATCAGCTGGAGCTCCTACGAGCAGTACTTC
TRBJ1-1 | NA | TRBV30 | NA | CAWSRGSNTEAFF | TGTGCCTGGTCCAGGGGCTCGAACACTGAAGCTTTCTTT
TRBJ2-7 | TRBD1 | TRBV4-3 | NA | CASSQGTGDVEQYF | TGCGCCAGCAGCCAAGGGACAGGGGATGTCGAGCAGTACTTC